This T cell receptor (beta chain) is from a study of T-cell memory formation after mild COVID-19. Findings and caveats of the study: Clones that got smaller from day 15 to 85 had even CD4/CD8, while clones growing later tipped toward CD4+.

The length of the CDR3 is 15 residues. From germline, CDR1 is SQVTM and CDR2 ANQGSEA. The V end was cut by 4 bases, the J end by 3 bases, with 18 bases between. Employing constant-segment primers, 5'RACE generated TCR alpha and TCR beta cDNA libraries bearing sample barcodes and UMIs. TCRdb itself ran the 5' RACE reads through MiXCR, one entry per CDR3 protein. This table holds 400,000 or so distinct CDR3 sequences, about 20% found once. About this clonotype: Its antigen is unknown.

The genes are TRBV29-1 and TRBJ1-1, with D possibly TRBD1 on 6 matching bases. Input material: PBMCs or a T cell subset sorted from them (not recorded which). This clonotype was sampled from an adult woman who had mild COVID-19 (a few samples of this study predate the infection). Cell type and time point are not known. The CDR3: CSVASRGGYYTEAFF. The CDR3 region has the DNA TGCAGCGTTGCAAGCAGGGGAGGATACTACACTGAAGCTTTCTTT. Supplemented by reference TRBV29-1 and TRBJ1-1, the full variable domain reads SAVISQKPSRDICQRGTSLTIQCQVDSQVTMMFWYRQQPGQSLTLIATANQGSEATYESGFVIDKFPISRPNLTFSTLTVSNMSPEDSSIYLCSVASRGGYYTEAFFGQGTRLTVV.